A selection of T cell receptor beta chains follows, all from one sample in a study of cytomegalovirus exposure and HLA in healthy donors. Libraries were prepared by immunoSEQ multiplex PCR; TCRdb keeps only in-frame clonotypes and omits some of them. The sample records some 150,000 clones, roughly 80% being singletons. Sequencing was performed on PBMCs. These receptors were taken from a female donor in good health and CMV-seronegative. The CDR3 runs from the conserved cysteine through the conserved F or W. A D gene is named only where the DNA matches it firmly. The listing skips clone size in some rows; elsewhere it reads once, few, many or a size class.

clone_size: once; j_call: TRBJ1-1; d_call: TRBD1; v_call: TRBV7-2; cdr3_aa: CASRSDRGDTEAFF; cdr3_nt: TGTGCCAGCAGAAGCGACAGGGGAGACACTGAAGCTTTCTTT
clone_size: once; j_call: TRBJ2-3; d_call: TRBD2; v_call: TRBV30; cdr3_aa: CAWSAGLAGDTQYF; cdr3_nt: TGTGCCTGGAGTGCTGGACTAGCGGGAGATACGCAGTATTTT
clone_size: NA; j_call: TRBJ2-1; d_call: NA; v_call: TRBV28; cdr3_aa: CASHGSSYNEQFF; cdr3_nt: TGTGCCAGCCACGGGAGCTCCTACAATGAGCAGTTCTTC
clone_size: NA; j_call: TRBJ1-4; d_call: NA; v_call: TRBV10-1; cdr3_aa: CASSDRSTHEKLFF; cdr3_nt: TGCGCCAGCAGTGATCGGAGCACTCATGAAAAACTGTTTTTT
clone_size: NA; j_call: TRBJ2-3; d_call: NA; v_call: TRBV6-6; cdr3_aa: CASSYSKTGLTDTQYF; cdr3_nt: TGTGCCAGCAGTTACTCTAAGACAGGCCTCACAGATACGCAGTATTTT
clone_size: NA; j_call: TRBJ2-5; d_call: NA; v_call: TRBV19; cdr3_aa: CAVGEGQGETQYF; cdr3_nt: TGTGCGGTTGGGGAGGGGCAGGGGGAGACCCAGTACTTC
clone_size: NA; j_call: TRBJ2-7; d_call: NA; v_call: TRBV2; cdr3_aa: CASRQSYEQYF; cdr3_nt: TGTGCCAGCAGGCAGTCCTACGAGCAGTACTTC
clone_size: few; j_call: TRBJ1-5; d_call: NA; v_call: TRBV9; cdr3_aa: CASSGGDSNQPQHF; cdr3_nt: TGTGCCAGCAGCGGGGGGGATAGCAATCAGCCCCAGCATTTT
clone_size: once; j_call: TRBJ2-5; d_call: TRBD1; v_call: TRBV30; cdr3_aa: CAWAGRGETQYF; cdr3_nt: TGTGCCTGGGCGGGCAGGGGGGAGACCCAGTACTTC
clone_size: few; j_call: TRBJ1-2; d_call: TRBD1; v_call: TRBV6-5; cdr3_aa: CASREGARGYGYTF; cdr3_nt: TGTGCCAGCAGGGAGGGGGCGCGGGGCTATGGCTACACCTTC
clone_size: NA; j_call: TRBJ2-1; d_call: TRBD2; v_call: TRBV14; cdr3_aa: CASSQPSGGYNEQFF; cdr3_nt: TGTGCCAGCAGCCAGCCTAGCGGGGGCTACAATGAGCAGTTCTTC
clone_size: few; j_call: TRBJ2-3; d_call: TRBD1; v_call: TRBV5-6; cdr3_aa: CASSGGTGDEDTQYF; cdr3_nt: TGTGCCAGCAGCGGAGGGACAGGGGATGAAGATACGCAGTATTTT
clone_size: NA; j_call: TRBJ1-6; d_call: TRBD1; v_call: TRBV5-6; cdr3_aa: CASSLGDSKNPLHF; cdr3_nt: TGTGCCAGCAGCTTAGGGGACAGTAAAAATCCCCTCCACTTT
clone_size: NA; j_call: TRBJ2-5; d_call: TRBD2; v_call: TRBV27; cdr3_aa: CASSPREGGRETQYF; cdr3_nt: TGTGCCAGCAGTCCTAGGGAGGGAGGGCGTGAGACCCAGTACTTC
clone_size: NA; j_call: TRBJ2-3; d_call: TRBD2; v_call: TRBV7-7; cdr3_aa: CASSRSGIETTDTQYF; cdr3_nt: TGTGCTAGCAGCCGTAGCGGGATCGAGACCACAGATACGCAGTATTTT
clone_size: few; j_call: TRBJ1-1; d_call: NA; v_call: TRBV2; cdr3_aa: CASSVTGNTEAFF; cdr3_nt: TGTGCCAGCAGTGTCACGGGGAACACTGAAGCTTTCTTT
clone_size: NA; j_call: TRBJ2-1; d_call: NA; v_call: TRBV6-4; cdr3_aa: CASSEGGDFHNEQFF; cdr3_nt: TGTGCCAGCAGTGAAGGCGGGGACTTCCACAATGAGCAGTTCTTC
clone_size: NA; j_call: TRBJ1-6; d_call: TRBD1; v_call: TRBV28; cdr3_aa: CASRRAGGGSPLHF; cdr3_nt: TGTGCCAGCCGAAGGGCAGGGGGCGGTTCACCCCTCCACTTT
clone_size: few; j_call: TRBJ2-1; d_call: TRBD1; v_call: TRBV15; cdr3_aa: CATSDGQDNEQFF; cdr3_nt: TGTGCCACCAGCGATGGACAGGACAATGAGCAGTTCTTC
clone_size: NA; j_call: TRBJ1-1; d_call: NA; v_call: TRBV30; cdr3_aa: CAWSVLERNTEAFF; cdr3_nt: TGTGCCTGGAGTGTCCTTGAGCGGAACACTGAAGCTTTCTTT
clone_size: few; j_call: TRBJ1-2; d_call: NA; v_call: TRBV2; cdr3_aa: CASSENRANYGYTF; cdr3_nt: TGTGCCAGCAGTGAAAACAGGGCTAACTATGGCTACACCTTC
clone_size: few; j_call: TRBJ1-5; d_call: TRBD1; v_call: TRBV6-5; cdr3_aa: CASSRTGNSNQPQHF; cdr3_nt: TGTGCCAGCAGCCGGACAGGGAATAGCAATCAGCCCCAGCATTTT
clone_size: once; j_call: TRBJ1-1; d_call: NA; v_call: TRBV2; cdr3_aa: CANKRRTGDTEAFF; cdr3_nt: TGTGCCAACAAAAGGAGAACCGGAGACACTGAAGCTTTCTTT
clone_size: NA; j_call: TRBJ2-7; d_call: TRBD1; v_call: TRBV7-3; cdr3_aa: CASSSQGAGEQYF; cdr3_nt: TGTGCCAGCAGCTCACAGGGGGCGGGGGAGCAGTACTTC
clone_size: NA; j_call: TRBJ2-2; d_call: NA; v_call: TRBV27; cdr3_aa: CASSLQEFAGELFF; cdr3_nt: TGTGCCAGCAGTTTGCAGGAATTCGCCGGGGAGCTGTTTTTT
clone_size: NA; j_call: TRBJ1-2; d_call: NA; v_call: TRBV28; cdr3_aa: CASYSQGGFGYTF; cdr3_nt: TGTGCCAGCTATTCTCAGGGAGGATTTGGCTACACCTTC
clone_size: NA; j_call: TRBJ2-5; d_call: TRBD1; v_call: TRBV29-1; cdr3_aa: CSVEDRGRETQYF; cdr3_nt: TGCAGCGTTGAAGACAGGGGGCGAGAGACCCAGTACTTC
clone_size: NA; j_call: TRBJ1-2; d_call: TRBD1; v_call: TRBV30; cdr3_aa: CAWSPDRGSGYTF; cdr3_nt: TGTGCCTGGAGTCCGGACAGGGGAAGTGGCTACACCTTC
clone_size: NA; j_call: TRBJ1-5; d_call: NA; v_call: TRBV4-1; cdr3_aa: CASSQEGGSNQPQHF; cdr3_nt: TGCGCCAGCAGCCAAGAAGGGGGTAGCAATCAGCCCCAGCATTTT
clone_size: NA; j_call: TRBJ1-6; d_call: NA; v_call: TRBV30; cdr3_aa: CAWSARGGNSPLHF; cdr3_nt: TGTGCCTGGAGTGCGCGGGGAGGTAATTCACCCCTCCACTTT
clone_size: NA; j_call: TRBJ2-2; d_call: NA; v_call: TRBV28; cdr3_aa: CASSPLEEGRTGELFF; cdr3_nt: TGTGCCAGCAGCCCCCTGGAGGAGGGGAGGACCGGGGAGCTGTTTTTT
clone_size: NA; j_call: TRBJ1-1; d_call: TRBD1; v_call: TRBV10-1; cdr3_aa: CASSQIIKIADRGGTEAFF; cdr3_nt: TGCGCCAGCTCCCAAATTATAAAAATTGCTGACAGGGGAGGCACTGAAGCTTTCTTT
clone_size: NA; j_call: TRBJ1-4; d_call: NA; v_call: TRBV4-3; cdr3_aa: CASSLAGAHEKLFF; cdr3_nt: TGCGCCAGCAGCCTGGCAGGGGCTCATGAAAAACTGTTTTTT
clone_size: NA; j_call: TRBJ2-7; d_call: TRBD2; v_call: TRBV5-6; cdr3_aa: CASSFASGKYEQYF; cdr3_nt: TGTGCCAGCAGCTTTGCTAGCGGGAAATACGAGCAGTACTTC
clone_size: NA; j_call: TRBJ2-5; d_call: NA; v_call: TRBV4-1; cdr3_aa: CASSRVGEETQYF; cdr3_nt: TGCGCCAGCAGCAGGGTGGGAGAAGAGACCCAGTACTTC
clone_size: NA; j_call: TRBJ1-4; d_call: TRBD1; v_call: TRBV6-6; cdr3_aa: CVVRDSGEKLFF; cdr3_nt: TGTGTCGTCCGGGACAGTGGTGAAAAACTGTTTTTT
clone_size: few; j_call: TRBJ2-7; d_call: TRBD2; v_call: TRBV9; cdr3_aa: CASSVSGTSGNYEQYF; cdr3_nt: TGTGCCAGCAGCGTGTCGGGGACTAGCGGTAACTACGAGCAGTACTTC
clone_size: NA; j_call: TRBJ1-2; d_call: NA; v_call: TRBV19; cdr3_aa: CASSNGGQTTNYGYTF; cdr3_nt: TGTGCCAGTAGTAACGGGGGGCAGACGACTAACTATGGCTACACCTTC
clone_size: NA; j_call: TRBJ2-1; d_call: TRBD1; v_call: TRBV13; cdr3_aa: CASSLGGQGRNEQFF; cdr3_nt: TGTGCCAGCAGCTTAGGGGGACAGGGCAGAAATGAGCAGTTCTTC
clone_size: NA; j_call: TRBJ2-1; d_call: TRBD1; v_call: TRBV6-4; cdr3_aa: CASSDGTGGNEQFF; cdr3_nt: TGTGCCAGCAGTGACGGGACAGGGGGCAATGAGCAGTTCTTC